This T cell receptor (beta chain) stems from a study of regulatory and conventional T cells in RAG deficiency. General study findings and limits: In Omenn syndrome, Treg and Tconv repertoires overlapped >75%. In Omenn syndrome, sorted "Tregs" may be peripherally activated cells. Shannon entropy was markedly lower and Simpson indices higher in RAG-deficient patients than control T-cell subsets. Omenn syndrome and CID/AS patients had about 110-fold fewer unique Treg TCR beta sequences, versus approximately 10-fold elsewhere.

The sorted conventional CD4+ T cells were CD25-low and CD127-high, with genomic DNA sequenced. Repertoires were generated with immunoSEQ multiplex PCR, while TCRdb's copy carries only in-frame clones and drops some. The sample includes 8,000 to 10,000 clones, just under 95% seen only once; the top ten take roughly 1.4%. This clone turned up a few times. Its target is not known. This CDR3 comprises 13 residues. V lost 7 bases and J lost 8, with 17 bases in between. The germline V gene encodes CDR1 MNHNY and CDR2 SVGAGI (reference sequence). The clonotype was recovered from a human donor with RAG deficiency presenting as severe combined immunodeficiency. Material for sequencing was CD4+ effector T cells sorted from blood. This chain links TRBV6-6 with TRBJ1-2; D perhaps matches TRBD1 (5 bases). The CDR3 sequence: CASTPPGSRGYTF. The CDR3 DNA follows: TGTGCCAGCACCCCCCCAGGGAGCAGGGGCTACACCTTC.